This passage covers 18 T cell receptor beta chains from one sample sequenced in a study of blood T cell repertoires in COVID-19. Sequencing used immunoSEQ multiplex PCR; TCRdb keeps in-frame clones, though not all of them. The table has about 120,000 clones, 75% to 90% seen once; the top ten hold roughly 1.9%. Sequencing was performed on peripheral blood. These receptors were obtained from a man aged 70-80 years with acute or convalescent COVID-19.

The chain joins TRBV7-2 to TRBJ1-2, with D possibly TRBD1 on 5 matching bases. V dropped 5 bases and J dropped 4 bases, with 11 bases sitting between them. The CDR3 runs to 13 residues. Germline V gives CDR1 SGHTA, CDR2 FQGNSA. In nucleotides, the CDR3 is TGTGCCAGCAGCGGGGGGGGTGGCTATGGCTACACCTTC. As protein: CASSGGGGYGYTF.

This clone has only one observation. The chain has TRBV28 and TRBJ2-3, with 7 bases identical to TRBD1. V dropped 3 bases and J dropped 1; count of bases not matched to a gene: 1. The CDR3 runs to 14 residues. CDR1 and CDR2 (germline): MDHEN, SYDVKM. CDR3 bases: TGTGCCAGCAGTTTGACAGGGCGCACAGATACGCAGTATTTT. Encoded protein: CASSLTGRTDTQYF.

CDR3 DNA sequence: TGTGCCAGCAGTCGCAGGTCAGGGAAGCTGACTGGGGCCAACGTCCTGACTTTC. Translating it yields CASSRRSGKLTGANVLTF. The rearrangement uses TRBV28 and TRBJ2-6; D is perhaps TRBD1 (5 bases). CDR3 length equals 18 residues. V was shortened by 5 bases and J by 2 bases, with 19 bases between the two germline ends. The germline gives CDR1 MDHEN, CDR2 SYDVKM. The full variable domain, completed using reference TRBV28 and TRBJ2-6, is DVKVTQSSRYLVKRTGEKVFLECVQDMDHENMFWYRQDPGLGLRLIYFSYDVKMKEKGDIPEGYSVSREKKERFSLILESASTNQTSMYLCASSRRSGKLTGANVLTFGAGSRLTVL.

The DNA of the CDR3 is TGTGCCAGCAGTTTTCGAGGCACGGCGGACAGGGTTTACGAGCAGTACTTC. Encoded protein: CASSFRGTADRVYEQYF. This rearrangement joins TRBV27 to TRBJ2-7; 8 positions match TRBD1. CDR1 is MNHEY and CDR2 is SMNVEV in the germline V gene (reference sequence). The CDR3 consists of 17 residues. V lost 3 bases, J lost 4 bases, and 14 bases stayed unmatched.

The table lists this clone with a few counts. The V call is TRBV7-8, the J call TRBJ2-5; 8 bases match TRBD1. The CDR3 runs 15 residues. Germline CDR1 is SGHVS and CDR2 is FQNEAQ. The junction had 8 bases not matched to a gene; V was cut back by 3 bases and J by 5 bases. Written as DNA, the CDR3 is TGTGCCAGCAGCTTTCTGACAGGGGTCATCGAGACCCAGTACTTC. Translation: CASSFLTGVIETQYF.

This sequence joins TRBV7-2 and TRBJ2-1; 8 nucleotides match TRBD1. The germline gives CDR1 SGHTA, CDR2 FQGNSA. The V segment lost 5 bases and the J segment 4 bases; nucleotides outside the gene matches: 7. This CDR3 is built from 15 residues. CDR3 nucleotides: TGTGCCAGCAGCCCAGACAGGGGACAATACAATGAGCAGTTCTTC. Its protein product is CASSPDRGQYNEQFF.

CDR3 in DNA: TGTGCCAGCAGCCATGAGGGGGCCGGTCAGCCCCAGCATTTT. This gives the protein CASSHEGAGQPQHF. V usage is TRBV27 and J usage is TRBJ1-5; 7 nucleotides line up with TRBD1. CDR3 size: 14 residues. Per the germline V gene, CDR1 is MNHEY and CDR2 is SMNVEV (reference sequence). The trim removed 6 bases at V and 6 bases at J, leaving 8 bases unmatched.

This clone was recorded once. The chain recombines TRBV5-6 with TRBJ1-3, with TRBD1 identical over 8 bases. The V and J ends lost 1 base and 0 bases, in that order; junction bases with no gene match: 9. The CDR3 runs to 18 residues. Germline loops: CDR1 SGHDT, CDR2 YYEEEE. This CDR3 is CASSLSGQGYSSGNTIYF. CDR3 coding DNA: TGTGCCAGCAGCTTGTCAGGACAGGGTTATAGCTCTGGAAACACCATATATTTT.

The rearrangement links TRBV24-1 to TRBJ1-1; 7 bases are a match to TRBD1. The trim removed 4 bases at V and 1 base at J, leaving 14 bases unmatched. The CDR3 extends over 18 amino acids. Germline V gene lookup returns CDR1 KGHDR and CDR2 SFDVKD. The CDR3 region has the DNA TGTGCCACCAGTGACAAACAGGGGAGAAAGGAGGGGAACACTGAAGCTTTCTTT. Translated, it gives CATSDKQGRKEGNTEAFF.

This clone has only one observation. V is TRBV6-5 and J is TRBJ2-3; D is perhaps TRBD2 (7 bases). The germline V gene encodes CDR1 MNHEY and CDR2 SVGAGI. Trimming took 7 bases from V and 9 from J, leaving 17 bases between them. The CDR3 is made up of 13 amino acids. Here the CDR3 DNA reads TGTGCCAGCACCGAGGGGGGGGTTGGGACGCAGTATTTT. It codes for CASTEGGVGTQYF.

V gene TRBV5-4 combines with J gene TRBJ1-3, with D possibly TRBD1 on 6 matching bases. CDR1 is SGHNT and CDR2 is YYREEE in the germline V gene (reference sequence). V was cut by 4 bases and J by 0 bases, with 11 bases left in between. The CDR3 sequence is 15 residues long. The CDR3 DNA reads as TGTGCCAGCAGCCCGCAGGGGAGCTCTGGAAACACCATATATTTT. The encoded protein is CASSPQGSSGNTIYF.

The chain has TRBV7-9 and TRBJ1-1, with no clear D. Deletions cut 3 bases from V and 3 bases from J, with 5 bases between. The germline V gene encodes CDR1 SEHNR and CDR2 FQNEAQ (reference sequence). CDR3 length equals 12 residues. CDR3 protein: CASSFGDTEAFF. The CDR3 DNA follows: TGTGCCAGCAGCTTCGGGGACACTGAAGCTTTCTTT.

The chain couples TRBV14 to TRBJ1-5, with D perhaps matching TRBD1 (6 bases). Germline CDR1 is SGHDN and CDR2 is FVKESK. The V gene lost 4 bases and the J gene lost 4 bases, with 11 bases spanning the gap. The CDR3 runs 14 residues. CDR3 amino acids: CASSRSGVNQPQHF. The CDR3 nucleotides are TGTGCCAGCAGCCGATCAGGGGTGAATCAGCCCCAGCATTTT.

The chain recombines TRBV7-2 with TRBJ1-1; 12 nucleotides match TRBD1. The CDR3 is made up of 19 amino acids. The trim removed 5 bases at V and 1 base at J, leaving 14 bases unmatched. CDR1 is SGHTA and CDR2 is FQGNSA in the germline V gene. DNA for the CDR3: TGTGCCAGCAGCAAAAGAGGAGGGACAGGGGGCTCTAGGAACACTGAAGCTTTCTTT. This sequence encodes CASSKRGGTGGSRNTEAFF.

The chain employs TRBV19 and TRBJ1-1, with D hard to call. The CDR3 runs to 13 residues. Deletions cut 4 bases from V and 4 bases from J, with 10 bases between. Germline lookup yields CDR1 LNHDA and CDR2 SQIVND (reference sequence). The CDR3 region is CASSSQDGTEAFF. The CDR3 bases are TGTGCCAGTAGTAGCCAGGATGGCACTGAAGCTTTCTTT.

This clone has a handful of counts. The J gene is TRBJ1-6, the V gene TRBV6-4, with D possibly TRBD1 on 6 matching bases. The germline V gene encodes CDR1 MRHNA and CDR2 SNTAGT. The V gene lost 3 bases and the J gene lost 7 bases, with 10 bases spanning the gap. The CDR3 is 14 amino acids. The DNA for the CDR3 is TGTGCCAGCAGTGAAGGGCAGGGGAATTCACCCCTCCACTTT. As protein: CASSEGQGNSPLHF.

The genes are TRBV5-1 and TRBJ1-3; 7 nucleotides line up with TRBD1. With 0 bases clipped from V and 0 bases from J, the junction kept 6 bases outside the gene matches. The V gene's germline CDR1 is SGHRS and CDR2 YFSETQ. The CDR3 contains 17 residues. CDR3 nucleotide sequence: TGCGCCAGCAGCTTGGCCGGGACAGCGAGCTCTGGAAACACCATATATTTT. Translating gives CASSLAGTASSGNTIYF.

The chain is built from TRBV9 and TRBJ2-5; 8 nucleotides agree with TRBD1. The V gene's germline CDR1 is SGDLS and CDR2 YYNGEE. This CDR3 has 15 amino acids. The V and J ends lost 4 bases and 5 bases, in that order; junction bases with no gene match: 10. CDR3 DNA: TGTGCCAGCAGCCCATCTGGACAGGGTTGGGAGACCCAGTACTTC. This gives the protein CASSPSGQGWETQYF.